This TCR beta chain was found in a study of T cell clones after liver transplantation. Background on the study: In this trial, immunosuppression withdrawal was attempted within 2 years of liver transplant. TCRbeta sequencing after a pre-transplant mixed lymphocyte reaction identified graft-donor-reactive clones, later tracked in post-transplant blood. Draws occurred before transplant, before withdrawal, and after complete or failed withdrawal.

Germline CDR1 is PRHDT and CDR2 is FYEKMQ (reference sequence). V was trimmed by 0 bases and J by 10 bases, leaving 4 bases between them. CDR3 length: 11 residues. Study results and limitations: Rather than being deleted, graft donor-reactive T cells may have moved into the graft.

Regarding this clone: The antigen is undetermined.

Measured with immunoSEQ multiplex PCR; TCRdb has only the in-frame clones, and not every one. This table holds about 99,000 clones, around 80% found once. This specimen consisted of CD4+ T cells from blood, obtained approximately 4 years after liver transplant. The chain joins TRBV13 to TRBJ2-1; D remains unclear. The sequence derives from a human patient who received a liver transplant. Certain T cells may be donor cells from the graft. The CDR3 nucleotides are TGTGCCAGCAGCTTAGGGACAGAGCAGTTCTTC. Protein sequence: CASSLGTEQFF.